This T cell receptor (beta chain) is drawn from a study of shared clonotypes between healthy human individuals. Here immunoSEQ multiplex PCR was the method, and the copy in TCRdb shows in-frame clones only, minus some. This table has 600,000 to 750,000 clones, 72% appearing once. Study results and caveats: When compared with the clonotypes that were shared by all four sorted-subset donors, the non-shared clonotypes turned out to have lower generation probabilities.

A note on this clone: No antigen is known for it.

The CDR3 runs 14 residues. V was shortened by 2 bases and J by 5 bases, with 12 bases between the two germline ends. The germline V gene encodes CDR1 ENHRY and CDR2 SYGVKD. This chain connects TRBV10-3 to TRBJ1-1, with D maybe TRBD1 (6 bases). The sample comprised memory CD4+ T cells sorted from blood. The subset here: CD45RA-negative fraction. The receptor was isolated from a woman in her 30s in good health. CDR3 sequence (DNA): TGTGCCATCAGTGAGGGGGGGGCGCGGACTGAAGCTTTCTTT. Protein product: CAISEGGARTEAFF.